This TCR beta chain was retrieved from a study of T cell responses to AZD1222 COVID-19 vaccine. Details on this clone: Its matching antigen is unknown.

Assay: immunoSEQ multiplex PCR; the TCRdb copy retains only in-frame clones and omits some. The table has around 79,000 clones, 87% seen once. Study outcomes and limitations: The study identified only a handful of AZD1222 recipients as seropositive at baseline. Nearly half of spike-specific TCRs reportedly target unmutated variant regions. With dominance at 160-218 and 743-854, vaccine-associated CD4 TCRs spanned spike. Females outnumbered males among donors, who were mostly white British; clonal diversity was possibly underestimated.

The sequencing used peripheral blood, collected on day 0 of AZD1222 vaccination. This TCR was recovered from an adult in good health.

The CDR3 DNA sequence: TGTGCCAGCAGTATGGGACTTGCCCTCGGGGAGACCCAGTACTTC. It codes for CASSMGLALGETQYF. This chain uses TRBV6-2 or TRBV6-3 with TRBJ2-5; D may be TRBD2 (6 bases). The CDR3 sequence is 15 residues long. Germline lookup yields CDR1 MNHEY and CDR2 SVGEGT. V was shortened by 5 bases and J by 5 bases, with 18 bases between the two germline ends.